Listed below are T cell receptor beta chains from one sample, sequenced in a study of blood T cells in healthy people across ages. TCRdb re-derived calls from the 5' RACE reads in MiXCR, one entry per CDR3 protein. Of nearly 1 million distinct CDR3 sequences detected, roughly 50% appear once; the ten largest clones hold 20% to 25%. The sequenced sample was blood. Receptors originate from a woman between 55 and 75 years old in good health. Both conserved end residues are part of each CDR3. The D gene is left open where the match is weak. Rows give clone size only sometimes, using once, few, many, or a class for an expanded clone.

d_gene: NA
v_gene: TRBV30
j_gene: TRBJ2-3
abundance: NA
CDR3nt: TGTGCCTGGACGGTCTATACGCAGTATTTT
CDR3aa: CAWTVYTQYF

d_gene: NA
v_gene: TRBV15
j_gene: TRBJ2-7
abundance: once
CDR3nt: TGTGCCACCAGCAGAGGCCAGGGGGGCGGGAGGAACATAGCGGGCGAGCAGTACTTC
CDR3aa: CATSRGQGGGRNIAGEQYF

d_gene: TRBD2
v_gene: TRBV20-1
j_gene: TRBJ2-5
abundance: NA
CDR3nt: TGCAGTGCTAGAGATCAGCTAGCGGCCCTCCAGACCCAGTACTTC
CDR3aa: CSARDQLAALQTQYF

d_gene: TRBD1
v_gene: TRBV28
j_gene: TRBJ2-7
abundance: NA
CDR3nt: TGTGCCAGCAGTTTCGGGGGACAGGGCGTCCACGAGCAGTACTTC
CDR3aa: CASSFGGQGVHEQYF

d_gene: NA
v_gene: TRBV20-1
j_gene: TRBJ2-1
abundance: NA
CDR3nt: TGCAGTGCTAGAGATGGGATCGATGAGCAGTTCTTC
CDR3aa: CSARDGIDEQFF

d_gene: NA
v_gene: TRBV29-1
j_gene: TRBJ2-7
abundance: NA
CDR3nt: TGCAGCGTCGGAGGGCAGACCAGCTCCTACGAGCAGTACTTC
CDR3aa: CSVGGQTSSYEQYF

d_gene: NA
v_gene: TRBV4-3
j_gene: TRBJ1-4
abundance: many
CDR3nt: TGCGCCAGCAGCCAAGAGGGGGGTCCTATTACTGAAAAACTGTTTTTT
CDR3aa: CASSQEGGPITEKLFF

d_gene: NA
v_gene: TRBV29-1
j_gene: TRBJ1-4
abundance: NA
CDR3nt: TGCAGCGTTGAAGATGTAGAGGAAAAACTGTTTTTT
CDR3aa: CSVEDVEEKLFF

d_gene: NA
v_gene: TRBV4-1
j_gene: TRBJ2-7
abundance: NA
CDR3nt: TGCGCCAGCGGCCAAGCAGGGGGGGGAAGCTCCTACGAGCAGTACTTC
CDR3aa: CASGQAGGGSSYEQYF

d_gene: TRBD2
v_gene: TRBV20-1
j_gene: TRBJ2-5
abundance: NA
CDR3nt: TGCAGTGCTAGAGATATAGGGCTAGCGGGAGGGCCGTACCAAGAGACCCAGTACTTC
CDR3aa: CSARDIGLAGGPYQETQYF

d_gene: NA
v_gene: TRBV2
j_gene: TRBJ2-7
abundance: NA
CDR3nt: TGTGCCAGCAGTGAATTCGGCGACTACGAGCAGTACTTC
CDR3aa: CASSEFGDYEQYF

d_gene: NA
v_gene: TRBV27
j_gene: TRBJ2-5
abundance: NA
CDR3nt: TGTGCCAGCAGTTTATCGAGGCCAGGGCCCTACGAGCGGTACTTC
CDR3aa: CASSLSRPGPYERYF

d_gene: NA
v_gene: TRBV6-2/TRBV6-3
j_gene: TRBJ2-1
abundance: NA
CDR3nt: TGTGCCAGCAGTTTTCAGGGGAGGGTGTATGAGCAGTTCTTC
CDR3aa: CASSFQGRVYEQFF

d_gene: TRBD2
v_gene: TRBV25-1
j_gene: TRBJ2-2
abundance: NA
CDR3nt: TGTGCCAGCAGTGAGATCGGGAGGGCCACCGGGGAGCTGTTTTTT
CDR3aa: CASSEIGRATGELFF

d_gene: TRBD2
v_gene: TRBV4-1
j_gene: TRBJ2-7
abundance: few
CDR3nt: TGCGCCAGCAGCGAGGGGCTCAAGTCCGGGACTAGCGGCAGGAGCACCTACGAGCAGTACTTC
CDR3aa: CASSEGLKSGTSGRSTYEQYF

d_gene: NA
v_gene: TRBV12-3/TRBV12-4
j_gene: TRBJ1-2
abundance: NA
CDR3nt: TGTGCCAGCAGCCCGAGTGGGTTTCGGGGCTACACCTTC
CDR3aa: CASSPSGFRGYTF

d_gene: TRBD2
v_gene: TRBV20-1
j_gene: TRBJ2-7
abundance: once
CDR3nt: TGCGGTGCTAGAGATCAAGGAGCGTGGACTAGTAGGTACGAGCAGTACTTC
CDR3aa: CGARDQGAWTSRYEQYF

d_gene: NA
v_gene: TRBV4-1
j_gene: TRBJ2-7
abundance: NA
CDR3nt: TGCGCCAGCAGCCGGGCCTTCGACGAGCAGTACTTC
CDR3aa: CASSRAFDEQYF